A selection of T cell receptor beta chains follows, all from one sample in a study of T cell responses to AZD1222 COVID-19 vaccine. Assay used: immunoSEQ multiplex PCR; TCRdb lists only in-frame clones, some missing. Among about 120,000 clones, 80% to 90% were seen once, and the ten largest hold about 8.5%. Sequencing used peripheral blood, obtained on day 0 of AZD1222 vaccination. The origin of the receptors is an adult in good health. CDR3s include the opening cysteine and the closing phenylalanine or tryptophan. The order of the fields is D gene, J gene, V gene, clone size, CDR3 DNA, CDR3 protein. The D gene is left open where the match is weak. Size is stated for part of the rows, as once, few or many counts, or as a class when the clone is expanded.

>.|TRBJ2-1|TRBV9|once
TGTGCCAGCAGCGTGGGGGCGCGGGTCAATGAGCAGTTCTTC
CASSVGARVNEQFF
>.|TRBJ2-1|TRBV3-1/TRBV3-2|.
TGTGCCAGCAGCCAACTTGGTTACAATGAGCAGTTCTTC
CASSQLGYNEQFF
>.|TRBJ2-1|TRBV7-3|once
TGTGCCAGCAGGTTAAGCCGGGACAACAATGAGCAGTTCTTC
CASRLSRDNNEQFF
>.|TRBJ1-2|TRBV3-1/TRBV3-2|.
TGTGCCAGCAGCCAGTCCGAATCTAACTATGGCTACACCTTC
CASSQSESNYGYTF
>.|TRBJ1-1|TRBV18|.
TGTGCCAGCTCACCCCAAACAGAGAACACTGAAGCTTTCTTT
CASSPQTENTEAFF
>.|TRBJ2-1|TRBV7-6|.
TGTGCCAGCAGCTTAGACGTTGTGGTAAACAATGAGCAGTTCTTC
CASSLDVVVNNEQFF
>.|TRBJ1-1|TRBV28|.
TGTGCCAGCAATGGTCTTAGCAATGAAGCTTTCTTT
CASNGLSNEAFF
>TRBD1|TRBJ1-5|TRBV11-2|.
TGTGCCAGCAGCGCGACAGGGGGCAGCAATCAGCCCCAGCATTTT
CASSATGGSNQPQHF
>TRBD1|TRBJ1-2|TRBV10-3|few
TGTGCCACCGAGCCAGGGGACAGGGCCGACTATGGCTACACCTTC
CATEPGDRADYGYTF
>.|TRBJ1-5|TRBV18|.
TGTGCCAGCTCACCAACACAGTACAATCAGCCCCAGCATTTT
CASSPTQYNQPQHF
>.|TRBJ1-4|TRBV27|once
TGTGCCAGCCGGTTCTACAGACCTAATGAAAAACTGTTTTTT
CASRFYRPNEKLFF
>.|TRBJ2-5|TRBV6-5|.
TGTGCCAGCAGTTACTCGACTGCTAGGGAGACCCAGTACTTC
CASSYSTARETQYF
>TRBD1|TRBJ1-1|TRBV28|.
TGTGCCAGCAGTTTCTACAGGGGGAACACTGAAGCTTTCTTT
CASSFYRGNTEAFF
>.|TRBJ1-5|TRBV21-1|.
TGTGCCAGCAGCAAAGCAGGGCCCCCAGGGAGGAATCAGCCCCAGCATTTT
CASSKAGPPGRNQPQHF
>.|TRBJ1-1|TRBV3-1/TRBV3-2|.
TGTGCCAGCAGCAATAGGGGTAGCCCTGGGGCTTTCTTT
CASSNRGSPGAFF
>.|TRBJ2-7|TRBV7-8|.
TGTGCCAGCACCCCCTCCTACGAGCAGTACTTC
CASTPSYEQYF
>TRBD1|TRBJ2-3|TRBV2|.
TGTGCCAGCAGTGCTTTGGACAGGGGAACGCAGTATTTT
CASSALDRGTQYF
>TRBD1|TRBJ1-2|TRBV19|.
TGTGCCAGTAGTATAACCGTGGGCAGGGGGACCATCACGAGCTATGGCTACACCTTC
CASSITVGRGTITSYGYTF
>TRBD2|TRBJ2-1|TRBV18|.
TGTGCCAGCTCAAGGCTAGCGGGGGGCCATGACTACAATGAGCAGTTCTTC
CASSRLAGGHDYNEQFF
>.|TRBJ1-4|TRBV2|few
TGTGCCAGTAGACGAATGGGGAGGGGAACTAATGAAAAACTGTTTTTT
CASRRMGRGTNEKLFF
>.|TRBJ2-7|TRBV19|.
TGTGCCAGTAGTCCGGACAGCCGGTGGGGCTACGAGCAGTACTTC
CASSPDSRWGYEQYF
>.|TRBJ2-7|TRBV12-3/TRBV12-4|.
TGTGCCAGCAGTTTACTAGGCGGCTACGAGCAGTACTTC
CASSLLGGYEQYF
>.|TRBJ1-5|TRBV28|.
TGTGCCAGCAGTTTGAACGGAGAGGGCAATCAGCCCCAGCATTTT
CASSLNGEGNQPQHF
>TRBD1|TRBJ2-4|TRBV15|.
TGTGCCACCAGCCGGGACAGGGCCAAAAACATTCAGTACTTC
CATSRDRAKNIQYF
>.|TRBJ2-3|TRBV21-1|.
TGTGCCAGCAGCAAAGACCACACAGATACGCAGTATTTT
CASSKDHTDTQYF
>.|TRBJ2-3|TRBV7-2|.
TGTGCCAGCAGCCGGGACGGATACACAGATACGCAGTATTTT
CASSRDGYTDTQYF
>.|TRBJ1-2|TRBV10-3|.
TGTGCCATCAGTGAACAGACTGCGTATGGCTACACCTTC
CAISEQTAYGYTF